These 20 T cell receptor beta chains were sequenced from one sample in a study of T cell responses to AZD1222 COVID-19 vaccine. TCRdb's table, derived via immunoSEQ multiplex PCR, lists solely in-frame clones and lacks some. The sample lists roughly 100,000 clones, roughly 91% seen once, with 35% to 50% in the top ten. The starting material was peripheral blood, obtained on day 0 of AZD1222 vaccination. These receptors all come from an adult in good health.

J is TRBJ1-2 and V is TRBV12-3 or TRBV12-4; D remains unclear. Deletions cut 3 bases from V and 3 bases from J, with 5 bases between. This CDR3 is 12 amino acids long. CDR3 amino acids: CASSLQYYGYTF. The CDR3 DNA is TGTGCCAGCAGTTTGCAGTACTATGGCTACACCTTC.

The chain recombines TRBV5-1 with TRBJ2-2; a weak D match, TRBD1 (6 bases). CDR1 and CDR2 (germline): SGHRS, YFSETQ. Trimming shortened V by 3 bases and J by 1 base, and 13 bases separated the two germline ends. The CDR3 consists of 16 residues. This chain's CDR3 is CASSSRGFRNTGELFF. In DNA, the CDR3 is TGCGCCAGCAGCTCCAGGGGATTTAGGAACACCGGGGAGCTGTTTTTT.

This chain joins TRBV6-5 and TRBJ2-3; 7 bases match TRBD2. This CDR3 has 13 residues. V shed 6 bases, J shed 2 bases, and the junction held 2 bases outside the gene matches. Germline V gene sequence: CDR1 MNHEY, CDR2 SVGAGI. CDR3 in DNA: TGTGCCAGCAGGGGGGGGTACACAGATACGCAGTATTTT. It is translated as CASRGGYTDTQYF.

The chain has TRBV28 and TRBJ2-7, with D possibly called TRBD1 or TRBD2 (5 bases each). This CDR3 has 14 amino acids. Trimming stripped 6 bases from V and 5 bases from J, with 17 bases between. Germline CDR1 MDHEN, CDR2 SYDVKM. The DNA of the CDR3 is TGTGCCAGCAGGTTGGGGACCCTTCCGAACGAGCAGTACTTC. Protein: CASRLGTLPNEQYF.

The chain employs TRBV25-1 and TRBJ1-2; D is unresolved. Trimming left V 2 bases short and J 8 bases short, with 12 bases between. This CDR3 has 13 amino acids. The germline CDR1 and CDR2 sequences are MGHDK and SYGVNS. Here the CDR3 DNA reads TGTGCCAGCAGTGAAGGCCTACATGGGGGCTACACCTTC. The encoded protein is CASSEGLHGGYTF.

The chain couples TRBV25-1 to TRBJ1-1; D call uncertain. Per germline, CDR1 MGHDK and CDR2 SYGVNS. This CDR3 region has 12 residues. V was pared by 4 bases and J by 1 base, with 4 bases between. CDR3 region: CASSVGNTEAFF. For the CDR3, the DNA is TGTGCCAGCAGTGTAGGGAACACTGAAGCTTTCTTT.

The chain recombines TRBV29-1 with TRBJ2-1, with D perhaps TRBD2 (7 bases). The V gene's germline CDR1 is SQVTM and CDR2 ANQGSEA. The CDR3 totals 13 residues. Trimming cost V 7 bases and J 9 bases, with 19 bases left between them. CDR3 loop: CSGRERGGGEQFF. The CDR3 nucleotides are TGCAGCGGTCGTGAACGGGGAGGGGGTGAGCAGTTCTTC.

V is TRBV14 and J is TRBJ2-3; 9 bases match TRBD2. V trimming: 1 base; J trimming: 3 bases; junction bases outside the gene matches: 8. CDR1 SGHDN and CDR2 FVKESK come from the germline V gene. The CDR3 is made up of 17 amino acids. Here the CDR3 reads CASSQGFLLAGTDTQYF. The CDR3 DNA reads TGTGCCAGCAGCCAAGGATTTCTCCTAGCGGGAACAGATACGCAGTATTTT.

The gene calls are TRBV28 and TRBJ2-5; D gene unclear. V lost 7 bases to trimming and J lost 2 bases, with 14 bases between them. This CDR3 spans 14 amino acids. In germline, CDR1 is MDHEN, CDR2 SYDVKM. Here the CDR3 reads CASNRNGFQETQYF. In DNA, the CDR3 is TGTGCCAGCAACCGCAATGGCTTTCAAGAGACCCAGTACTTC.

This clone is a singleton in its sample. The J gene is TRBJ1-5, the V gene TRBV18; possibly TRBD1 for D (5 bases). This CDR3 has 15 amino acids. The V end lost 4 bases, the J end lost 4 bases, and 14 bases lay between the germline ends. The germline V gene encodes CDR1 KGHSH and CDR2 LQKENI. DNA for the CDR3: TGTGCCAGCTCACAGACGTGGCAGGGTAATCAGCCCCAGCATTTT. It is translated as CASSQTWQGNQPQHF.

CDR3 coding DNA: TGTGCCAGCAGTGAATTCCGAGACAGGGATGAGGGCTACACCTTC. It is translated as CASSEFRDRDEGYTF. The V gene is TRBV28, the J gene TRBJ1-2; 7 bases match TRBD1. V trimming: 5 bases; J trimming: 8 bases; junction bases outside the gene matches: 14. Germline V gene sequence: CDR1 MDHEN, CDR2 SYDVKM. The CDR3 sequence is 15 residues long.

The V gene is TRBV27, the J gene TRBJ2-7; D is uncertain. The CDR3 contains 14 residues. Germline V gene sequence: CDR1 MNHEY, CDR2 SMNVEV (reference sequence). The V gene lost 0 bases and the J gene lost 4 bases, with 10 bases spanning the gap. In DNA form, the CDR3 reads TGTGCCAGCAGTTTATCGTGGACCCCGTACGAGCAGTACTTC. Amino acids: CASSLSWTPYEQYF.

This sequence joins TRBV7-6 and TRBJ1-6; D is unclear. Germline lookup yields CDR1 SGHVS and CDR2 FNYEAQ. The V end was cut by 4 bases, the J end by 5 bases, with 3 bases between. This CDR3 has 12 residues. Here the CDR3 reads CASSSDNSPLHF. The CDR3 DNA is TGTGCCAGCAGCTCAGATAATTCACCCCTCCACTTT.

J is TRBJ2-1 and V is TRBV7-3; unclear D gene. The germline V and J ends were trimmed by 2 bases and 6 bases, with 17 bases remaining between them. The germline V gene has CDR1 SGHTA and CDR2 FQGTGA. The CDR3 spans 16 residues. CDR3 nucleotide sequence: TGTGCCAGCAGCTTATTGGTGGGCTTGATTCCCAATGAGCAGTTCTTC. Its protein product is CASSLLVGLIPNEQFF.

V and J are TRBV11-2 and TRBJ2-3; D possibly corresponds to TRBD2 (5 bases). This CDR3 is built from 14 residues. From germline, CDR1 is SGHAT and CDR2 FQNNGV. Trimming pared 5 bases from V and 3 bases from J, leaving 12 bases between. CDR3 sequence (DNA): TGTGCCAGCAGCCTTTCCCGGGGAACAGATACGCAGTATTTT. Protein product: CASSLSRGTDTQYF.

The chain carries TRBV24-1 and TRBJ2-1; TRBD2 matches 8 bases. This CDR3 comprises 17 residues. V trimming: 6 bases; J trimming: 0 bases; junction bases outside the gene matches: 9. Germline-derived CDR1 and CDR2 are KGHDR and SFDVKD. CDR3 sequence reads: CATSRGRLAGSYNEQFF. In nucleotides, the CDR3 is TGTGCCACCAGTCGGGGGCGTCTAGCGGGCTCCTACAATGAGCAGTTCTTC.

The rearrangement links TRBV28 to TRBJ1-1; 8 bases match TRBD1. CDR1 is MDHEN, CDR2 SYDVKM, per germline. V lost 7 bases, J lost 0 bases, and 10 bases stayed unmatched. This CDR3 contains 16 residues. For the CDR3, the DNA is TGTGCCAGCAAACCCGGGACAGGAAATATGAACACTGAAGCTTTCTTT. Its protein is CASKPGTGNMNTEAFF.

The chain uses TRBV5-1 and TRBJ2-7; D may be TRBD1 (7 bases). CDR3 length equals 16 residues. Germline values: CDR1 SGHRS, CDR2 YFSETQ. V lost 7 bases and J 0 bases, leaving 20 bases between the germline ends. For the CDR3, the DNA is TGCGCCAGCCGAGGGGGGACAGCCCTACACTCCTACGAGCAGTACTTC. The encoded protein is CASRGGTALHSYEQYF.

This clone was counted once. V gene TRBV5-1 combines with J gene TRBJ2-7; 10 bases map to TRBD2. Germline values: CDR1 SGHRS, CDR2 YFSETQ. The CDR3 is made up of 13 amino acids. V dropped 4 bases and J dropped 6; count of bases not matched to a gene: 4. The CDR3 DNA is TGCGCCAGCAGCACGGGACTAGCGCTCGAGCAGTACTTC. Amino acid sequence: CASSTGLALEQYF.

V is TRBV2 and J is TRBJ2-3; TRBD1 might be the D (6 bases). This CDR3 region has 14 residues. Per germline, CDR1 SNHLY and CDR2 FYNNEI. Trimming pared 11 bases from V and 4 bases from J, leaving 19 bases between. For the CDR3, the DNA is TGTGCCGAACGCGGACAGTTTTGGCCAGATACGCAGTATTTT. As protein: CAERGQFWPDTQYF.